Below, 16 T cell receptor beta chains from the same sample are listed, as sequenced in a study of cytomegalovirus exposure and HLA in healthy donors. The PCR employed 60 Vbeta primers together with 13 Jbeta primers. Only in-frame clones appear in the TCRdb table, and some are missing; sequencing was by immunoSEQ multiplex PCR. The table includes just under 95,000 clones, more than 75% detected once. Sequencing was carried out using PBMCs. The receptors originated from a human donor in good health.

The chain recombines TRBV6-4 with TRBJ2-2; 10 nucleotides agree with TRBD2. J gave up 4 bases and V 0 bases, and 5 bases lay outside the gene matches. Germline CDR1 and CDR2: MRHNA and SNTAGT. The CDR3 loop spans 17 amino acids. This CDR3 reads CASSDSLAGEPTGELFF. The CDR3 region has the DNA TGTGCCAGCAGTGACTCCCTAGCGGGAGAGCCCACCGGGGAGCTGTTTTTT.

This clone has a handful of counts. This CDR3 reads CASRHRTGFTGELFF. CDR3 DNA: TGTGCCAGCAGACATCGGACAGGGTTCACCGGGGAGCTGTTTTTT. The rearrangement links TRBV7-9 to TRBJ2-2, with 8 nucleotides matching TRBD1. Germline trimming cut 6 bases from V and 4 bases from J; bases unmatched to any gene: 7. This CDR3 has 15 residues. CDR1 is SEHNR and CDR2 is FQNEAQ in the germline V gene (reference sequence).

The chain has TRBV28 and TRBJ1-1; no firm D call. Trimming left V 3 bases short and J 1 base short, with 9 bases between. This CDR3 has 14 amino acids. Germline V lookup: CDR1 MDHEN, CDR2 SYDVKM. The CDR3 DNA follows: TGTGCCAGCAGTTTCCGGTCATCGAACACTGAAGCTTTCTTT. This sequence encodes CASSFRSSNTEAFF.

The rearrangement joins TRBV7-2 to TRBJ2-2; no clear D gene. Germline CDR1 and CDR2: SGHTA and FQGNSA. The CDR3 has 14 amino acids. Trimming took off 1 base at V and 5 bases at J, with 8 bases between the two ends. CDR3 region: CASSLGRPTGELFF. CDR3 nucleotide sequence: TGTGCCAGCAGCTTAGGCAGGCCTACCGGGGAGCTGTTTTTT.

This clone was seen only a few times. The V and J genes are TRBV29-1 and TRBJ2-1, with TRBD2 matching over 9 bases. V lost 2 bases to trimming and J lost 8 bases; unmatched junction nucleotides: 10. Germline V gene sequence: CDR1 SQVTM, CDR2 ANQGSEA. The CDR3 loop spans 15 amino acids. The CDR3 here is CSVEKGRGGQDEQFF. The CDR3 DNA is TGCAGCGTTGAAAAGGGGCGGGGGGGCCAAGATGAGCAGTTCTTC.

About this clone: The sample carries other DNA sequences with the same CDR3. This chain links TRBV6-4 with TRBJ2-1; TRBD2 aligns across 8 bases. Trimming cost V 0 bases and J 3 bases; bases outside gene matches: 1. Germline V lookup: CDR1 MRHNA, CDR2 SNTAGT. There are 15 residues in the CDR3. CDR3 protein: CASSDSAGGYNEQFF. The CDR3 bases are TGTGCCAGCAGTGACTCGGCGGGAGGCTACAATGAGCAGTTCTTC.

J is TRBJ1-2 and V is TRBV7-2; D possibly corresponds to TRBD1 (5 bases). V was pared by 5 bases and J by 11 bases, with 21 bases between. The CDR3 is 14 residues long. Per germline, CDR1 SGHTA and CDR2 FQGNSA. The CDR3 DNA is TGTGCCAGCAGCCCGTCAGCTCGGGGAGGGGTTTACACCTTC. It yields the protein CASSPSARGGVYTF.

The CDR3 DNA sequence: TGCAGCGGACAGGTTTCAGATACGCAGTATTTT. Translating gives CSGQVSDTQYF. The chain is built from TRBV20-1 and TRBJ2-3; 7 bases are a match to TRBD1. From germline, CDR1 is DFQATT and CDR2 SNEGSKA (reference sequence). This CDR3 has 11 residues.

The V gene is TRBV7-9, the J gene TRBJ2-2; D remains unclear. The CDR3 runs 14 residues. Between the trimmed V and J ends, which lost 5 bases and 5 bases, there was a span of 12 bases. Germline V lookup: CDR1 SEHNR, CDR2 FQNEAQ (reference sequence). This CDR3 is CASSGSLGTGELFF. The DNA for the CDR3 is TGTGCCAGCAGCGGATCCCTAGGAACCGGGGAGCTGTTTTTT.

This clone was recorded a few times. The chain combines TRBV6-6 with TRBJ2-7, with 10 bases identical to TRBD1. With V trimmed by 6 bases and J by 4 bases, 9 bases remained unmatched. Germline CDR1 MNHNY, CDR2 SVGAGI (reference sequence). The CDR3 contains 15 residues. CDR3 DNA: TGTGCCAGCAGGCCGACAGGGGGCGCGAATTACGAGCAGTACTTC. The encoded protein is CASRPTGGANYEQYF.

The chain links TRBV21-1 to TRBJ2-1; the table's D gene call, TRBD2, was not cross checked with the DNA. TRBV21-1 is a recognized pseudogene. This CDR3 has 11 residues. CDR3 residues: CASRRRGEQFF. The CDR3 DNA reads TGTGCCAGCAGGAGAAGAGGTGAGCAGTTCTTC.

This clone has more than one count but fewer than ten. The chain's CDR3 is CASSQRGAYEQYF. CDR3 nucleotides: TGTGCCAGCAGCCAGCGGGGGGCATACGAGCAGTACTTC. The chain couples TRBV13 to TRBJ2-7, with 9 positions matching TRBD2. The V segment lost 5 bases and the J segment 4 bases; nucleotides outside the gene matches: 3. The CDR3 runs 13 residues. Germline CDR1 and CDR2: PRHDT and FYEKMQ (reference sequence).

The chain recombines TRBV2 with TRBJ2-2; weak D call: TRBD2 (7 bases). Per germline, CDR1 SNHLY and CDR2 FYNNEI. Trimming took 6 bases from V and 6 from J, leaving 14 bases between them. The CDR3 sequence is 14 residues long. This CDR3 reads CASSLGGASGELFF. The CDR3 bases are TGTGCCAGCAGCTTAGGGGGGGCATCCGGGGAGCTGTTTTTT.

The chain is built from TRBV6-6 and TRBJ2-7, with D uncertain. Per the germline V gene, CDR1 is MNHNY and CDR2 is SVGAGI (reference sequence). V shed 2 bases and J shed 3 bases, with 11 bases lying between them. This CDR3 comprises 14 residues. The CDR3 loop is CASSYPLRVYEQYF. Here the CDR3 DNA reads TGTGCCAGCAGTTACCCACTCCGGGTCTACGAGCAGTACTTC.

The chain uses TRBV5-1 and TRBJ1-1, with D perhaps TRBD1 (6 bases). The length of the CDR3 is 13 residues. V lost 5 bases to trimming and J lost 3 bases, with 11 bases between them. Germline lookup yields CDR1 SGHRS and CDR2 YFSETQ. CDR3 region: CASRGGRDTEAFF. CDR3 sequence (DNA): TGCGCCAGCAGGGGGGGGCGAGACACTGAAGCTTTCTTT.

V is TRBV5-8 and J is TRBJ2-7, with 10 bases matching TRBD1. The junction had 5 bases not matched to a gene; V was cut back by 3 bases and J by 2 bases. The CDR3 sequence is 15 residues long. Per the germline V gene, CDR1 is SGHTS and CDR2 is YDEGEE. The DNA of the CDR3 is TGTGCCAGCAGCTGGGGACAGGGGTATCCCTACGAGCAGTACTTC. It yields the protein CASSWGQGYPYEQYF.